This TCR beta chain was obtained from a study of human T cells and chemical hapten exposure. Study-wide results and caveats: With DPC sensitization, TCRs exceeding 1 in 1000 frequency showed no change.

This sample's time point: healthy volunteer bleed at 6 weeks. Total RNA was isolated from unfractionated whole blood. This CDR3 spans 14 amino acids. Germline trimming cut 5 bases from V and 3 bases from J; bases unmatched to any gene: 5. Germline V gene sequence: CDR1 DFQATT, CDR2 SNEGSKA (reference sequence). In the library, unique molecular identifiers were attached to individual cDNA molecules. Original processing methods: Samples ranged from roughly 23,224 to 700,000 TCRs, with a median of roughly 96,000. MiXCR, run by TCRdb on the RACE reads, gives a single entry per CDR3 protein. TCRdb, rather than the study authors, made the V and J calls. Of roughly 43,000 distinct CDR3 sequences in the sample, about 3.5% were seen once. This clonotype was observed at least ten times. Its antigen is as yet unknown.

The clonotype comes from a human donor in good health. Some clones in this sample may be carry-over from other donors' samples. This rearrangement joins TRBV20-1 to TRBJ1-1; 11 bases are shared with TRBD1. Material: whole blood. CDR3 amino acids: CSAGGTGGYTEAFF. Written as DNA, the CDR3 is TGCAGTGCTGGAGGGACAGGGGGATACACTGAAGCTTTCTTT.